The source of this T cell receptor beta chain is a study of shared clonotypes between healthy human individuals. Study-wide context: CD4 naive and CD4 memory each took three plates per donor, while CD8 naive took two and CD8 memory one.

This clone appeared once. The data were produced by immunoSEQ multiplex PCR, yet TCRdb's version contains in-frame clones alone and is incomplete. The sample yields roughly 2.6 million clones, about 92% seen once. This sequence was found in a man aged 18-30 years in good health. Sample: naive CD4+ T cells sorted from blood. Subset given: CD45RA+ positively selected.

The CDR3 nucleotides read TGTGCCAGCAGCCCCGCAGCGAGTTCTCGAGCCAAAAACATTCAGTACTTC. This sequence encodes CASSPAASSRAKNIQYF. This chain connects TRBV7-2 to TRBJ2-4; D is undetermined. The CDR3 runs to 17 residues. Between the trimmed V and J ends, which lost 5 bases and 0 bases, there was a span of 17 bases. Germline CDR1 SGHTA, CDR2 FQGNSA.